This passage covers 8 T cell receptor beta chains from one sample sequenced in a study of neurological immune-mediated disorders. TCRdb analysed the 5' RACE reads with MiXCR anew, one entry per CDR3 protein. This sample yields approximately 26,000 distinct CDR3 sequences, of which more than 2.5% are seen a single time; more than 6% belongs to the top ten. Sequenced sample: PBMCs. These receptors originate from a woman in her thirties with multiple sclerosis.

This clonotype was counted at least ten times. The CDR3 bases are TGCGCCAGCAGTCAAACTAGCGGGGGGCCCACGGGGACCCAGTACTTC. It translates to CASSQTSGGPTGTQYF. This chain connects TRBV4-3 to TRBJ2-5; TRBD2 agrees at 12 bases. CDR3 size: 16 residues. The junction had 12 bases not matched to a gene; V was cut back by 6 bases and J by 7 bases. Germline lookup yields CDR1 LGHNA and CDR2 YSLEER.

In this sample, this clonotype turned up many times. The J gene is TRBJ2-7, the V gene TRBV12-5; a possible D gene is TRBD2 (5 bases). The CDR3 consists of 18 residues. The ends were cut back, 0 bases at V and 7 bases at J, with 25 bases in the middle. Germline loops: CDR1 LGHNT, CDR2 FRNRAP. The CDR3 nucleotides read TGTGCTAGTGGTTTGGTTCCCTCGGGGTGGGCCCCCCCGGGGGAGCAGTACTTC. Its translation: CASGLVPSGWAPPGEQYF.

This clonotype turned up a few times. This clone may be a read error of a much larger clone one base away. The CDR3 bases are TGCGCCAGCAGCTTGCAGACCTACAATGAGCAGTTCTTC. Its translation: CASSLQTYNEQFF. V and J are TRBV5-1 and TRBJ2-1; no clear D gene. V shed 1 base and J shed 2 bases, with 4 bases lying between them. This CDR3 contains 13 residues. The germline V gene encodes CDR1 SGHRS and CDR2 YFSETQ.

The CDR3 nucleotides are TGTGCCAGCAGTTTATCCCAGGGGAAAAACATTCAGTACTTC. The encoded protein is CASSLSQGKNIQYF. The V call is TRBV28, the J call TRBJ2-4; a weak D match, TRBD1 (6 bases). This CDR3 has 14 residues. V lost 1 base and J lost 4, with 8 bases in between. Germline V gene sequence: CDR1 MDHEN, CDR2 SYDVKM.

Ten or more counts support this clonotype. This chain's CDR3 is CASSEGRGYFNEQFF. CDR3 sequence (DNA): TGCGCCAGCAGTGAAGGTCGGGGTTACTTCAATGAGCAGTTCTTC. The V and J genes are TRBV10-1 and TRBJ2-1, with a possible D match to TRBD2 (5 bases). The CDR3 extends over 15 amino acids. V was shortened by 3 bases and J by 6 bases, with 15 bases between the two germline ends. Per germline, CDR1 WNHNN and CDR2 SYGVQD (reference sequence).

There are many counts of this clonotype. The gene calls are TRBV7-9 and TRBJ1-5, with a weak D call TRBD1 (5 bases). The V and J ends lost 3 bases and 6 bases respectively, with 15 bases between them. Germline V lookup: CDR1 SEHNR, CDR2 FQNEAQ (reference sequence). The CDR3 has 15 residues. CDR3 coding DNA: TGTGCCAGCAGCTTCGGGTTGGGGCCAACTCAGCCCCAGCATTTT. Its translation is CASSFGLGPTQPQHF.

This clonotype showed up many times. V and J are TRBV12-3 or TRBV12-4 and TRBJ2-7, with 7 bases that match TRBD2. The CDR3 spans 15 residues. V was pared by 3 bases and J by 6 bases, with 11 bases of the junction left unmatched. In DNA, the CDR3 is TGTGCCAGCAGTTTCTCAGGACTAGGAATCGCCGAGCAGTACTTC. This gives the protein CASSFSGLGIAEQYF.

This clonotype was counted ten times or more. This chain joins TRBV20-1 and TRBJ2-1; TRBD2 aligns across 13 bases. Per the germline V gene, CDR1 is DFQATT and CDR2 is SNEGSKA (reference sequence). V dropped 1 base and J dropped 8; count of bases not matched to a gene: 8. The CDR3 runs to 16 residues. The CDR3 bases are TGCAGTGCTAGAGGAGGACTAGCGGGAGTCCTCGATGAGCAGTTCTTC. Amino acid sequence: CSARGGLAGVLDEQFF.